These T cell receptor beta chains were read from a single sample in a study of shared clonotypes between healthy human individuals. Data came from immunoSEQ multiplex PCR; TCRdb stores just in-frame clones and leaves some out. The sample yields about 460,000 clones, more than 70% seen once. The sequencing sample was made of PBMCs. The source of these receptors is a woman aged 35 to 49 in good health. Some clones in this sample may be carry-over from other donors' samples. Each CDR3 is given with its conserved first and last residue. The D gene is left open where the match is weak. The size entry is marked missing in some rows and otherwise reads once, few, many or a size class.

j_call: TRBJ1-4; clone_size: .; d_call: .; v_call: TRBV23-1; cdr3_aa: CASRLTRSNEKLFF; cdr3_nt: TGCGCCAGCAGGCTGACACGGTCTAATGAAAAACTGTTTTTT
j_call: TRBJ2-1; clone_size: .; d_call: TRBD1; v_call: TRBV7-6; cdr3_aa: CASSSHRGRGEQFF; cdr3_nt: TGTGCCAGCAGCTCCCACAGGGGGCGCGGTGAGCAGTTCTTC
j_call: TRBJ2-5; clone_size: few; d_call: .; v_call: TRBV28; cdr3_aa: CASRSRGGTQYF; cdr3_nt: TGTGCCAGCAGAAGCCGAGGCGGGACCCAGTACTTC
j_call: TRBJ2-7; clone_size: .; d_call: .; v_call: TRBV19; cdr3_aa: CASSIDSGTSYEQYF; cdr3_nt: TGTGCCAGTAGTATAGATTCGGGCACGTCCTACGAGCAGTACTTC
j_call: TRBJ2-7; clone_size: .; d_call: TRBD1; v_call: TRBV5-1; cdr3_aa: CASSPDRGRNEQYF; cdr3_nt: TGCGCCAGCAGCCCGGACAGGGGGCGAAACGAGCAGTACTTC
j_call: TRBJ2-5; clone_size: .; d_call: TRBD1; v_call: TRBV5-1; cdr3_aa: CASRQTGEETQYF; cdr3_nt: TGCGCCAGCAGACAGACAGGGGAAGAGACCCAGTACTTC
j_call: TRBJ1-2; clone_size: .; d_call: .; v_call: TRBV6-5; cdr3_aa: CASSPYVGYGYTF; cdr3_nt: TGTGCCAGCAGTCCCTATGTCGGCTATGGCTACACCTTC
j_call: TRBJ2-3; clone_size: few; d_call: .; v_call: TRBV29-1; cdr3_aa: CSVEGRVTDTQYF; cdr3_nt: TGCAGCGTTGAAGGCCGGGTCACAGATACGCAGTATTTT
j_call: TRBJ2-7; clone_size: .; d_call: .; v_call: TRBV15; cdr3_aa: CATSKSGYEQYF; cdr3_nt: TGTGCCACCAGCAAGAGCGGCTACGAGCAGTACTTC
j_call: TRBJ2-7; clone_size: .; d_call: .; v_call: TRBV19; cdr3_aa: CASSRGLSYEQYF; cdr3_nt: TGTGCCAGTAGCCGCGGACTATCCTACGAGCAGTACTTC
j_call: TRBJ2-3; clone_size: .; d_call: TRBD1; v_call: TRBV5-1; cdr3_aa: CASSWDRVGDTQYF; cdr3_nt: TGCGCCAGCAGCTGGGACAGGGTGGGGGATACGCAGTATTTT
j_call: TRBJ2-1; clone_size: few; d_call: .; v_call: TRBV28; cdr3_aa: CASGPLGGARNNEQFF; cdr3_nt: TGTGCCAGCGGACCTCTAGGCGGGGCAAGAAACAATGAGCAGTTCTTC
j_call: TRBJ2-6; clone_size: .; d_call: TRBD1; v_call: TRBV5-1; cdr3_aa: CASSWTGGSGANVLTF; cdr3_nt: TGCGCCAGCAGCTGGACAGGGGGATCTGGGGCCAACGTCCTGACTTTC
j_call: TRBJ2-7; clone_size: .; d_call: .; v_call: TRBV6-5; cdr3_aa: CASSYTRDLSYEQYF; cdr3_nt: TGTGCCAGCAGTTACACCCGGGACTTGTCCTACGAGCAGTACTTC
j_call: TRBJ1-1; clone_size: .; d_call: .; v_call: TRBV6-5; cdr3_aa: CASSYSVLTNTEAFF; cdr3_nt: TGTGCCAGCAGTTACTCGGTCCTGACGAACACTGAAGCTTTCTTT
j_call: TRBJ1-2; clone_size: .; d_call: .; v_call: TRBV11-2; cdr3_aa: CASSLGGQNYGYTF; cdr3_nt: TGTGCCAGCAGCTTGGGGGGACAAAACTATGGCTACACCTTC
j_call: TRBJ1-1; clone_size: .; d_call: TRBD1; v_call: TRBV5-1; cdr3_aa: CASSLGTGYNTEAFF; cdr3_nt: TGCGCCAGCAGCTTAGGGACAGGATATAACACTGAAGCTTTCTTT
j_call: TRBJ2-3; clone_size: .; d_call: TRBD2; v_call: TRBV14; cdr3_aa: CASSPLGGRLPSTDTQYF; cdr3_nt: TGTGCCAGCAGCCCATTGGGCGGGAGACTACCCAGCACAGATACGCAGTATTTT
j_call: TRBJ2-1; clone_size: many; d_call: TRBD2; v_call: TRBV25-1; cdr3_aa: CASSDGLAGATYNEQFF; cdr3_nt: TGTGCCAGCAGTGATGGACTAGCGGGAGCCACCTACAATGAGCAGTTCTTC
j_call: TRBJ2-1; clone_size: .; d_call: .; v_call: TRBV2; cdr3_aa: CASRTEYNEQFF; cdr3_nt: TGTGCCAGCAGGACAGAGTACAATGAGCAGTTCTTC
j_call: TRBJ2-1; clone_size: once; d_call: TRBD2; v_call: TRBV10-2; cdr3_aa: CASSGSGRAREQFF; cdr3_nt: TGCGCCAGCAGCGGTAGCGGGAGGGCTCGTGAGCAGTTCTTC
j_call: TRBJ1-5; clone_size: .; d_call: .; v_call: TRBV4-2; cdr3_aa: CASSQDGNQPQHF; cdr3_nt: TGTGCCAGCAGCCAAGATGGTAATCAGCCCCAGCATTTT
j_call: TRBJ1-2; clone_size: .; d_call: .; v_call: TRBV28; cdr3_aa: CASGVNYGYTF; cdr3_nt: TGTGCCAGCGGGGTAAACTATGGCTACACCTTC
j_call: TRBJ2-2; clone_size: .; d_call: .; v_call: TRBV7-9; cdr3_aa: CASSFRGGTGELFF; cdr3_nt: TGTGCCAGCAGCTTTCGGGGAGGAACCGGGGAGCTGTTTTTT
j_call: TRBJ1-2; clone_size: .; d_call: .; v_call: TRBV7-3; cdr3_aa: CASSLTGQDGYTF; cdr3_nt: TGTGCCAGCAGCTTAACTGGGCAGGATGGCTACACCTTC
j_call: TRBJ1-4; clone_size: .; d_call: .; v_call: TRBV6-1; cdr3_aa: CASTQSGGRGKLFF; cdr3_nt: TGTGCCAGCACCCAAAGTGGGGGGCGCGGAAAACTGTTTTTT
j_call: TRBJ2-1; clone_size: .; d_call: TRBD2; v_call: TRBV7-9; cdr3_aa: CASSRLAEGSYNEQFF; cdr3_nt: TGTGCCAGCAGCAGACTAGCGGAGGGGTCCTACAATGAGCAGTTCTTC
j_call: TRBJ2-5; clone_size: .; d_call: TRBD2; v_call: TRBV5-6; cdr3_aa: CASSPPGLAGQETQYF; cdr3_nt: TGTGCCAGCAGCCCCCCCGGGCTAGCGGGACAAGAGACCCAGTACTTC
j_call: TRBJ2-6; clone_size: .; d_call: .; v_call: TRBV30; cdr3_aa: CAWSRRGSPSSGANVLTF; cdr3_nt: TGTGCCTGGAGCCGCAGGGGTTCCCCCAGCTCTGGGGCCAACGTCCTGACTTTC
j_call: TRBJ1-2; clone_size: .; d_call: TRBD1; v_call: TRBV27; cdr3_aa: CASSTGSGTGFGYTF; cdr3_nt: TGTGCCAGCAGTACCGGATCCGGGACAGGGTTCGGCTACACCTTC
j_call: TRBJ2-5; clone_size: .; d_call: TRBD1; v_call: TRBV4-1; cdr3_aa: CASSQDGQGETQYF; cdr3_nt: TGCGCCAGCAGCCAAGACGGACAGGGAGAGACCCAGTACTTC
j_call: TRBJ2-1; clone_size: .; d_call: TRBD2; v_call: TRBV6-6; cdr3_aa: CASRLGLAGIYEQFF; cdr3_nt: TGTGCCAGCAGACTGGGACTAGCGGGAATCTATGAGCAGTTCTTC
j_call: TRBJ1-1; clone_size: .; d_call: .; v_call: TRBV28; cdr3_aa: CASTTGNTEAFF; cdr3_nt: TGTGCCAGCACAACAGGGAACACTGAAGCTTTCTTT
j_call: TRBJ2-1; clone_size: .; d_call: .; v_call: TRBV9; cdr3_aa: CASSVVADPGDEQFF; cdr3_nt: TGTGCCAGCAGCGTAGTCGCGGACCCAGGGGATGAGCAGTTCTTC
j_call: TRBJ2-3; clone_size: .; d_call: .; v_call: TRBV9; cdr3_aa: CASSVDTDTQYF; cdr3_nt: TGTGCCAGCAGCGTAGACACAGATACGCAGTATTTT
j_call: TRBJ2-5; clone_size: .; d_call: .; v_call: TRBV29-1; cdr3_aa: CSARRGFGQETQYF; cdr3_nt: TGCAGCGCCCGGAGGGGTTTCGGGCAAGAGACCCAGTACTTC
j_call: TRBJ1-2; clone_size: .; d_call: TRBD1; v_call: TRBV7-3; cdr3_aa: CASSEGAGNGYTF; cdr3_nt: TGTGCCAGCAGCGAGGGGGCGGGAAACGGCTACACCTTC
j_call: TRBJ1-5; clone_size: once; d_call: .; v_call: TRBV28; cdr3_aa: CASSFNSNQPQHF; cdr3_nt: TGTGCCAGCAGTTTTAATAGCAATCAGCCCCAGCATTTT
j_call: TRBJ2-2; clone_size: .; d_call: .; v_call: TRBV7-3; cdr3_aa: CASSNPTMSATTGELFF; cdr3_nt: TGTGCCAGCAGCAACCCCACAATGTCTGCGACCACCGGGGAGCTGTTTTTT
j_call: TRBJ1-1; clone_size: .; d_call: .; v_call: TRBV5-1; cdr3_aa: CASSLGGAMNTEAFF; cdr3_nt: TGCGCCAGCAGCTTGGGAGGGGCAATGAACACTGAAGCTTTCTTT
j_call: TRBJ1-1; clone_size: .; d_call: .; v_call: TRBV5-1; cdr3_aa: CASSIQNLNTEAFF; cdr3_nt: TGCGCCAGCAGCATACAGAATTTGAACACTGAAGCTTTCTTT
j_call: TRBJ2-7; clone_size: .; d_call: TRBD2; v_call: TRBV9; cdr3_aa: CASAYGLAGNEQYF; cdr3_nt: TGTGCCAGCGCCTACGGGCTAGCGGGAAACGAGCAGTACTTC
j_call: TRBJ2-7; clone_size: .; d_call: .; v_call: TRBV9; cdr3_aa: CASSVAPDSYEQYF; cdr3_nt: TGTGCCAGCAGCGTAGCTCCGGACAGCTACGAGCAGTACTTC
j_call: TRBJ1-6; clone_size: many; d_call: .; v_call: TRBV28; cdr3_aa: CASSPPPGRVNSPLHF; cdr3_nt: TGTGCCAGCAGTCCTCCCCCGGGACGCGTTAATTCACCCCTCCACTTT
j_call: TRBJ2-2; clone_size: many; d_call: .; v_call: TRBV27; cdr3_aa: CASSPRLTFDTGELFF; cdr3_nt: TGTGCCAGCAGTCCCCGTCTAACTTTTGACACCGGGGAGCTGTTTTTT
j_call: TRBJ1-4; clone_size: many; d_call: TRBD1; v_call: TRBV2; cdr3_aa: CASSRSTGGNEKLFF; cdr3_nt: TGTGCCAGCAGTCGAAGCACAGGGGGAAATGAAAAACTGTTTTTT
j_call: TRBJ1-4; clone_size: once; d_call: TRBD1; v_call: TRBV6-5; cdr3_aa: CASRDRGIEKLFF; cdr3_nt: TGTGCCAGCCGGGACAGGGGAATTGAAAAACTGTTTTTT
j_call: TRBJ1-5; clone_size: few; d_call: .; v_call: TRBV15; cdr3_aa: CATSRDRPGINQPQHF; cdr3_nt: TGTGCCACCAGCAGAGATAGGCCGGGGATCAATCAGCCCCAGCATTTT
j_call: TRBJ2-7; clone_size: .; d_call: TRBD2; v_call: TRBV7-2; cdr3_aa: CASSLSGTYEQYF; cdr3_nt: TGTGCCAGCAGCCTAAGCGGGACCTACGAGCAGTACTTC
j_call: TRBJ2-2; clone_size: .; d_call: .; v_call: TRBV6-4; cdr3_aa: CASSQQGNTGELFF; cdr3_nt: TGTGCCAGCAGCCAACAGGGAAACACCGGGGAGCTGTTTTTT
j_call: TRBJ1-2; clone_size: many; d_call: .; v_call: TRBV6-5; cdr3_aa: CASSRTAGSGYTF; cdr3_nt: TGTGCCAGCAGCCGTACCGCGGGGAGTGGCTACACCTTC
j_call: TRBJ1-2; clone_size: .; d_call: TRBD1; v_call: TRBV30; cdr3_aa: CARPSGTGVYGYTF; cdr3_nt: TGTGCCCGCCCGTCCGGGACAGGGGTCTATGGCTACACCTTC
j_call: TRBJ2-3; clone_size: few; d_call: TRBD1; v_call: TRBV5-1; cdr3_aa: CASSSGQVSTDTQYF; cdr3_nt: TGCGCCAGCAGCTCAGGACAGGTTTCGACAGATACGCAGTATTTT
j_call: TRBJ2-7; clone_size: .; d_call: TRBD2; v_call: TRBV11-2; cdr3_aa: CASSGWAARELAYEQYF; cdr3_nt: TGTGCCAGCAGCGGGTGGGCGGCGCGGGAGTTAGCCTACGAGCAGTACTTC
j_call: TRBJ2-2; clone_size: .; d_call: TRBD2; v_call: TRBV29-1; cdr3_aa: CSVATSGNTGELFF; cdr3_nt: TGCAGCGTTGCTACTAGCGGGAACACCGGGGAGCTGTTTTTT